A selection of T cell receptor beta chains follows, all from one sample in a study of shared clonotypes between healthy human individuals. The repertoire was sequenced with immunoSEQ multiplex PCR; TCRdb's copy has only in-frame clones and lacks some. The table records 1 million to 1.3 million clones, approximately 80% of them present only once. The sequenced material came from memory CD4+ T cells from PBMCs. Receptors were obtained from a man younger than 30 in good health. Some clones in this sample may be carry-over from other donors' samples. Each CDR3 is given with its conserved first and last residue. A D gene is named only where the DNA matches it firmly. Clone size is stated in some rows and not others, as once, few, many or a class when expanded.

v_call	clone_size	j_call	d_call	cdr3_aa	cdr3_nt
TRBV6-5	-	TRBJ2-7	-	CASSYREGYEQYF	TGTGCCAGCAGTTACAGGGAAGGGTACGAGCAGTACTTC
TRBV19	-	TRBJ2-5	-	CASREFVGETQYF	TGTGCCAGTAGGGAGTTCGTAGGAGAGACCCAGTACTTC
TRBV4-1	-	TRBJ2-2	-	CASSQVFPGVTGELFF	TGCGCCAGCAGCCAAGTTTTCCCGGGAGTCACCGGGGAGCTGTTTTTT
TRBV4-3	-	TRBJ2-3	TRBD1	CASSQALTGGTDTQYF	TGCGCCAGCAGCCAAGCATTGACAGGGGGCACAGATACGCAGTATTTT
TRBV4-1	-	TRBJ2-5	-	CASSQQGWGETQYF	TGCGCCAGCAGCCAACAGGGTTGGGGAGAGACCCAGTACTTC
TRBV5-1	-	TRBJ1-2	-	CASSLGGTGTNYGYTF	TGCGCCAGCAGCTTGGGGGGCACCGGGACAAATTATGGCTACACCTTC
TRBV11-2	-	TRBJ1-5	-	CASSLDRLYQPQHF	TGTGCCAGCAGCTTAGACAGACTTTATCAGCCCCAGCATTTT
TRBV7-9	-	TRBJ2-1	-	CASSLQVYVEQFF	TGTGCCAGCAGCTTACAAGTTTACGTTGAGCAGTTCTTC
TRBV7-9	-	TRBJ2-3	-	CASSGWREDGGDTQYF	TGTGCCAGCAGCGGCTGGAGGGAAGACGGGGGAGATACGCAGTATTTT
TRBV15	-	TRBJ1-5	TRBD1	CATSRTPTGLGNQPQHF	TGTGCCACCAGCAGAACTCCGACAGGGTTGGGCAATCAGCCCCAGCATTTT
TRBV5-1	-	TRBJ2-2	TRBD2	CASSFGLAGVVPGELFF	TGCGCCAGCAGCTTCGGCCTAGCGGGAGTGGTCCCCGGGGAGCTGTTTTTT
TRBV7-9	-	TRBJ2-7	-	CASSLALLGEQYF	TGTGCCAGCAGCTTAGCCCTCCTCGGGGAGCAGTACTTC
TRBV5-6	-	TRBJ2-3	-	CASSLLPSHTDTQYF	TGTGCCAGCAGCTTGCTCCCTTCTCACACAGATACGCAGTATTTT
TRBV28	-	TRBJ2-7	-	CASSSVGGTEPYEQYF	TGTGCCAGCAGTTCCGTAGGTGGGACGGAACCCTACGAGCAGTACTTC
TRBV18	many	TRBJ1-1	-	CASSRGLLDTEAFF	TGTGCCAGCTCAAGGGGACTGTTGGACACTGAAGCTTTCTTT
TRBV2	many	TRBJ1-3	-	CASRQTLGSGNTIYF	TGTGCCAGCAGGCAAACACTGGGTTCTGGAAACACCATATATTTT
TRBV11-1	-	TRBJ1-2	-	CASSLTGHGYTF	TGTGCCAGCAGCTTAACAGGGCACGGCTACACCTTC
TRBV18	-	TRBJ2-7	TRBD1	CASSQFGQGVHEQYF	TGTGCCAGCTCACAGTTTGGACAGGGTGTCCACGAGCAGTACTTC
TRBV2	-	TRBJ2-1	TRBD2	CASSDGTSGSHGNEQFF	TGTGCCAGCAGTGACGGGACTAGCGGGAGCCACGGGAATGAGCAGTTCTTC
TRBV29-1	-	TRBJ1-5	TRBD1	CSVGGTGRNQPQHF	TGCAGCGTTGGTGGGACAGGTCGGAATCAGCCCCAGCATTTT
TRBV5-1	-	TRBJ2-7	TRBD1	CASSPRQGTPYEQYF	TGCGCCAGCAGCCCGCGACAGGGGACGCCTTACGAGCAGTACTTC
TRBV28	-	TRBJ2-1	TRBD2	CACLPGEIAGVNEQFF	TGTGCCTGTCTCCCCGGGGAGATAGCGGGAGTCAATGAGCAGTTCTTC
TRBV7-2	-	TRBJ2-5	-	CASSLVRRETQYF	TGTGCCAGCAGCTTAGTCAGGAGAGAGACCCAGTACTTC
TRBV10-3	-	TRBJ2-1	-	CAISEGGPRGPLNEQFF	TGTGCCATCAGTGAGGGAGGTCCTCGGGGCCCCCTCAATGAGCAGTTCTTC
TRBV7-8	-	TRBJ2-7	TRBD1	CASSPQGAGSSYEQYF	TGTGCCAGCAGCCCTCAGGGGGCGGGGAGCTCCTACGAGCAGTACTTC
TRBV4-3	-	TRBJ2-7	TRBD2	CASSQAQAGVGEQYF	TGCGCCAGCAGCCAAGCCCAAGCGGGAGTGGGTGAGCAGTACTTC
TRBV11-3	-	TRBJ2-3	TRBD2	CASSLGLAGDTQYF	TGTGCCAGCAGCCTCGGACTAGCGGGTGATACGCAGTATTTT
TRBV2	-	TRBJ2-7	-	CASTPELASYEQYF	TGTGCCAGCACCCCCGAGCTAGCCTCCTACGAGCAGTACTTC
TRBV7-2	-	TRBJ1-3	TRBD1	CASGQGVSGNTIYF	TGTGCCAGCGGACAGGGCGTCTCTGGAAACACCATATATTTT
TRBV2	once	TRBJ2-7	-	CASSGDTLPYEQYF	TGTGCCAGCAGTGGAGACACGCTTCCCTACGAGCAGTACTTC
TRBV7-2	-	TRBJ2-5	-	CASSPLRGAETQYF	TGTGCCAGCAGCCCCCTACGGGGGGCGGAGACCCAGTACTTC
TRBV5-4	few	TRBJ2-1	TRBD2	CASSLRASGRGNEQFF	TGTGCCAGCAGCTTGAGGGCTAGCGGGAGGGGCAATGAGCAGTTCTTC
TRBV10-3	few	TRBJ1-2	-	CAISEARGGYTF	TGTGCCATCAGTGAGGCAAGGGGGGGCTACACCTTC
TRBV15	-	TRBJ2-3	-	CATSSGWAFSSTDTQYF	TGTGCCACCAGCAGTGGGTGGGCTTTCTCTAGCACAGATACGCAGTATTTT
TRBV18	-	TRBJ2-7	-	CASSLRGVATYEQYF	TGTGCCAGCTCACTCAGGGGGGTAGCTACCTACGAGCAGTACTTC
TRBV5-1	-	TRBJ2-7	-	CASSLAAFEQYF	TGCGCCAGCAGCTTGGCTGCCTTCGAGCAGTACTTC
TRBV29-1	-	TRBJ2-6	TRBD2	CSVEAGGLSGANVLTF	TGCAGCGTTGAGGCGGGAGGTCTCTCTGGGGCCAACGTCCTGACTTTC
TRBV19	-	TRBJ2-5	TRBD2	CASSALWSGRGETQYF	TGTGCCAGTAGTGCCCTCTGGAGCGGGAGGGGAGAGACCCAGTACTTC